The present T cell receptor beta chain was sequenced within a study of PD-1 blockade in classical Hodgkin lymphoma. Study conclusions and caveats: Reported baseline diversity: healthy donors highest, relapsed/refractory patients lowest.

TCRdb's copy holds only in-frame clones and misses some; the assay was immunoSEQ multiplex PCR. This sample has some 39,000 clones, with 78% found just once. Time point: cycle 4 day 1 (C4D1), after five to seven weeks of nivolumab. Relapse after autologous stem cell transplantation occurred in every patient, and brentuximab vedotin exposure varied. Best responses fell into complete response, partial response or progressive disease. The V segment lost 2 bases and the J segment 4 bases; nucleotides outside the gene matches: 9. Germline lookup yields CDR1 SGHNT and CDR2 YYREEE (reference sequence). The CDR3 totals 16 residues. A note on this clone: The antigen is not known.

This sequence was found in a human donor with classical Hodgkin lymphoma. This sequence joins TRBV5-4 and TRBJ2-5; 9 bases align to TRBD2. Sequences were derived from peripheral blood mononuclear cells (PBMCs), sampled before the fourth cycle of nivolumab. In nucleotides, the CDR3 is TGTGCCAGCAGCTTTCGAGTAGCGGGGGCCGGAGAGACCCAGTACTTC. As protein: CASSFRVAGAGETQYF.